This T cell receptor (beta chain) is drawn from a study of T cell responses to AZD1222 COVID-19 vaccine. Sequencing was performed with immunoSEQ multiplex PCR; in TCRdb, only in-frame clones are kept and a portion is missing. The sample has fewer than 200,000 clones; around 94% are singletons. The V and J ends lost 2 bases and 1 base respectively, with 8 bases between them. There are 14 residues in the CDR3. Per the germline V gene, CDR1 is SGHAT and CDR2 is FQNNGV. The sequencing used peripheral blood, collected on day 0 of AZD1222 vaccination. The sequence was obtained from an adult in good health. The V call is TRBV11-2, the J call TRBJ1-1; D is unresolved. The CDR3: CASSLLPGNTEAFF. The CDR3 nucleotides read TGTGCCAGCAGCTTATTACCAGGGAACACTGAAGCTTTCTTT.